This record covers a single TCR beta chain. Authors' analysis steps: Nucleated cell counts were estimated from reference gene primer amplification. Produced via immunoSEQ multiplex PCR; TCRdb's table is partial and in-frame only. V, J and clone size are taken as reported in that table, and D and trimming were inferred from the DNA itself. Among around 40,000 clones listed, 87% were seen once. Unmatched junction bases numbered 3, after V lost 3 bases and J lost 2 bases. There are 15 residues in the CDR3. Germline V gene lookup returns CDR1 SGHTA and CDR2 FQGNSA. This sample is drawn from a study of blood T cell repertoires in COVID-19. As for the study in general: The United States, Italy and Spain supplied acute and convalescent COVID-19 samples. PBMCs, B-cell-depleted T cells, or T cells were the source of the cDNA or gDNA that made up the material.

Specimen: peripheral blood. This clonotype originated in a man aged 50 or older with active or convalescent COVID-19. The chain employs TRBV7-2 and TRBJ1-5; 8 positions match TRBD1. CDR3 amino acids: CASSFGQGRNQPQHF. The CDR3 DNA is TGTGCCAGCAGCTTTGGACAGGGACGCAATCAGCCCCAGCATTTT.